The entry below describes one T cell receptor (beta chain). Sequencing used immunoSEQ multiplex PCR; TCRdb keeps in-frame clones, though not all of them. This table holds about 250,000 clones, under 85% found once. This sample stems from a study of blood T cell repertoires in COVID-19. This sequence was found in a woman in her thirties or forties with active or convalescent COVID-19. The sequenced sample consisted of peripheral blood.

CDR3 region: CAYDRGDTNYGYTF. The CDR3, as DNA: TGTGCCTACGACAGGGGGGATACTAACTATGGCTACACCTTC. The chain recombines TRBV30 with TRBJ1-2, with 9 bases aligning to TRBD1. Germline CDR1 and CDR2: GTSNPN and SVGIG (reference sequence). The trim removed 7 bases at V and 0 bases at J, leaving 6 bases unmatched. This CDR3 contains 14 residues.